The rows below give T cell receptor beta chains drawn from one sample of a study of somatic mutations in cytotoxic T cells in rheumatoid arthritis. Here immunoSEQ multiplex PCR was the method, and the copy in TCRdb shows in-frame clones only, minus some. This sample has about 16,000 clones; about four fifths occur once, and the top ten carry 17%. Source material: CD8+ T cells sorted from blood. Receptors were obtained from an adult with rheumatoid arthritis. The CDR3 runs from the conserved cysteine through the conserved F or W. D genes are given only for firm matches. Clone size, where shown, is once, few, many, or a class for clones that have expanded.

TGTGCCAGCCAGTCGGATCAGCCCCAGCATTTT | CASQSDQPQHF | - | TRBJ1-5 | TRBV28 | -
TGTGCCAGCAGTTACTCGACGGGGACTCAGCCCCAGCATTTT | CASSYSTGTQPQHF | - | TRBJ1-5 | TRBV6-5 | -
TGTGCCAGCAGTCGACTAGCGGGGAACACCGGGGAGCTGTTTTTT | CASSRLAGNTGELFF | - | TRBJ2-2 | TRBV6-5 | TRBD2
TGCGCCAGCAGCCCGCAGGTGGTCGAGACCCAGTACTTC | CASSPQVVETQYF | - | TRBJ2-5 | TRBV4-1 | -
TGTGCCAGCTCACCACCGGGCGGGGGCCTTCTTAGTTCCGGGGAGCTGTTTTTT | CASSPPGGGLLSSGELFF | - | TRBJ2-2 | TRBV18 | -
TGCGCCAGCAGCCCTTCGGGGGGCTTAAGGAGGAACACTGAAGCTTTCTTT | CASSPSGGLRRNTEAFF | - | TRBJ1-1 | TRBV5-1 | -
- | CASILGQGNTEAFF | - | TRBJ1-1 | TRBV5-4 | -
TGCGCCAGCAGTGAGGTAGGGGACACTGAAGCTTTCTTT | CASSEVGDTEAFF | - | TRBJ1-1 | TRBV10-1 | -
TGTGCCAGCAGTCGCCGGGACTCACAAGAGACCCAGTACTTC | CASSRRDSQETQYF | - | TRBJ2-5 | TRBV27 | -
TGTGCCAGCAGCTCGACAGGGTTAAGGGACAAAAACATTCAGTACTTC | CASSSTGLRDKNIQYF | - | TRBJ2-4 | TRBV9 | TRBD1
TGTGCCAGCAGTCGGCTCAGGAACACTGAAGCTTTCTTT | CASSRLRNTEAFF | - | TRBJ1-1 | TRBV14 | -
TGTGCCAGCAGCGTAGGAGGCTCTGGGACTATAGGCACAGATACGCAGTATTTT | CASSVGGSGTIGTDTQYF | - | TRBJ2-3 | TRBV9 | TRBD2
TGTGCCAGTAGTGGGGGACCCCACGGGGCAGATACGCAGTATTTT | CASSGGPHGADTQYF | - | TRBJ2-3 | TRBV19 | -
TGTGCCAGTAGTATTGCTCCGGGAACTGAAGCTTTCTTT | CASSIAPGTEAFF | - | TRBJ1-1 | TRBV19 | -
TGTGCCAGCAGGGTAGGAAGCAATCAGCCCCAGCATTTT | CASRVGSNQPQHF | - | TRBJ1-5 | TRBV6-5 | -
TGTGCCAGCAGCTTGGTGGGGGCGGGCGGGGAGCTGTTTTTT | CASSLVGAGGELFF | - | TRBJ2-2 | TRBV5-4 | -
TGTGCCAGCAGTTACGGGGGATCCTACGAGCAGTACTTC | CASSYGGSYEQYF | few | TRBJ2-7 | TRBV6-5 | -
TGCAGCGTTCGTCAGGGGACTGAAGCTTTCTTT | CSVRQGTEAFF | few | TRBJ1-1 | TRBV29-1 | -
TGTGCCAGCAGCTTATTTTCTGGTGAGCAGTTCTTC | CASSLFSGEQFF | - | TRBJ2-1 | TRBV11-2 | -
TGTGCCAGCAGCTTCGTGGACAGGGAGGAGACCCAGTACTTC | CASSFVDREETQYF | - | TRBJ2-5 | TRBV5-4 | TRBD1
TGTGCCAGCAGCTTGCTTAGGGTAGCGGACACAGATACGCAGTATTTT | CASSLLRVADTDTQYF | - | TRBJ2-3 | TRBV5-6 | -
TGCAGCGTCCCGTTCCCTGAAGCTTTCTTT | CSVPFPEAFF | - | TRBJ1-1 | TRBV29-1 | -
TGTGCCAGTAGTATAAAGTTTCGCTCCTACGAGCAGTACTTC | CASSIKFRSYEQYF | few | TRBJ2-7 | TRBV19 | -
TGCGCCAGCAGCCCTAGAACCGGGACAGGTGATGCCCAACAGCAGTTCTTC | CASSPRTGTGDAQQQFF | - | TRBJ2-1 | TRBV4-1 | TRBD1
TGTGCCAGCATATCGTGGGGGGGCACAGATACGCAGTATTTT | CASISWGGTDTQYF | - | TRBJ2-3 | TRBV28 | -
TGTGCCAGCAGTTACGTGGGGGACGAGCAGTACTTC | CASSYVGDEQYF | once | TRBJ2-7 | TRBV6-6 | -
TGTGCCAGCAGAACCTTACCTGGCGAGCAGTACTTC | CASRTLPGEQYF | - | TRBJ2-7 | TRBV6-6 | -
TGTGCCAGCAGCCCGGGGGGGGCGCGCACTGAAGCTTTCTTT | CASSPGGARTEAFF | - | TRBJ1-1 | TRBV9 | -
TGCAGTGCTCGAGGTGGCTACACCTTC | CSARGGYTF | - | TRBJ1-2 | TRBV20-1 | -
TGTGCCGTATGGTGGGAGGGCGGCCCCAATGAGCAGTTCTTC | CAVWWEGGPNEQFF | - | TRBJ2-1 | TRBV10-3 | TRBD2
TGTGCCAGCAGCTTCACCCCAGGGTCAGACATTGAAGCTTTCTTT | CASSFTPGSDIEAFF | - | TRBJ1-1 | TRBV11-2 | -
TGTGCCAGCAGCCCGATGGGGGGGATGAACACTGAAGCTTTCTTT | CASSPMGGMNTEAFF | - | TRBJ1-1 | TRBV5-4 | -
TGTGCCTGGAGGGCCAAGTGGGATACCTACGAGCAGTACTTC | CAWRAKWDTYEQYF | - | TRBJ2-7 | TRBV30 | -
TGTGCCAGCAGCGTAGGGGACGAGAACACTGAAGCTTTCTTT | CASSVGDENTEAFF | - | TRBJ1-1 | TRBV9 | -
TGTGCCAGCAGCTCTGACGATTACGAGCAGTACTTC | CASSSDDYEQYF | medium-sized | TRBJ2-7 | TRBV11-2 | -
TGTGCCAGCAGTTACTCGAAGCGGGGCGGCACAGATACGCAGTATTTT | CASSYSKRGGTDTQYF | - | TRBJ2-3 | TRBV6-5 | TRBD2
TGTGCCAGCAGTCGGGGAGAACACAATGAGCAGTTCTTC | CASSRGEHNEQFF | - | TRBJ2-1 | TRBV6-5 | -
TGCAGCGGGCGGGCAGGGCTAGGAAACACCATATATTTT | CSGRAGLGNTIYF | once | TRBJ1-3 | TRBV29-1 | -
TGTGCCTGGAGGCAGGGAAATAAGGTCACTGAAGCTTTCTTT | CAWRQGNKVTEAFF | - | TRBJ1-1 | TRBV30 | -
TGTGCCAGCATTCTCGGGGCCACTGAAGCTTTCTTT | CASILGATEAFF | - | TRBJ1-1 | TRBV2 | -
TGTGCCAGCAGTGAGCCCGGGAAAGGTTCCTACGAGCAGTACTTC | CASSEPGKGSYEQYF | few | TRBJ2-7 | TRBV6-1 | -
TGTGCCAGCAGTGAATGGACAGGGAGAGAAACAGATACGCAGTATTTT | CASSEWTGRETDTQYF | - | TRBJ2-3 | TRBV2 | TRBD1
TGTGCTAGTGCCCAAGGGAACAGAAGGTCCAACGAGCAGTACTTC | CASAQGNRRSNEQYF | - | TRBJ2-7 | TRBV12-5 | -
TGTGCCAGCAGTGAAGCAAGATCACCCCTCCACTTT | CASSEARSPLHF | - | TRBJ1-6 | TRBV2 | -
TGTGCCAGCAGCCCGGAGGCAACAGCCTGGGACACTGAAGCTTTCTTT | CASSPEATAWDTEAFF | few | TRBJ1-1 | TRBV5-4 | -
TGTGCCAGCAGCTTCGGGACAGGGGACGGCTACACCTTC | CASSFGTGDGYTF | - | TRBJ1-2 | TRBV7-2 | TRBD1
TGTGCCAGCACTAGGACAGGCGGCACTGAAGCTTTCTTT | CASTRTGGTEAFF | few | TRBJ1-1 | TRBV27 | TRBD1
TGTGCCAGCAGCCCAGGGGGCTGGGGGACTGAAGCTTTCTTT | CASSPGGWGTEAFF | - | TRBJ1-1 | TRBV7-2 | TRBD1
TGCAGCGGACGGGACACCTATGGCTACACCTTC | CSGRDTYGYTF | - | TRBJ1-2 | TRBV29-1 | -
TGTGCCAGCAGTGAATCTAGGACAGTGAATTCACCCCTCCACTTT | CASSESRTVNSPLHF | - | TRBJ1-6 | TRBV6-1 | -
TGTGCCAGTAGTAGCGGGGGGCCTTACAATGAGCAGTTCTTC | CASSSGGPYNEQFF | - | TRBJ2-1 | TRBV19 | TRBD2
TGTGCCAGCAGCTCTCCCCAGGGTCTGAATGAGCAGTTCTTC | CASSSPQGLNEQFF | - | TRBJ2-1 | TRBV7-9 | -
TGTGCCAGCTGTGCACTGACGGAGGGCCATGGCTACACCTTC | CASCALTEGHGYTF | - | TRBJ1-2 | TRBV2 | -
TGTGCCAGTAGGGGCACGAACACTGAAGCTTTCTTT | CASRGTNTEAFF | - | TRBJ1-1 | TRBV19 | -
TGTGCCAGCAGCTTAGGATCCCCTCAACTAGCGAAGAGGCAGTATTTT | CASSLGSPQLAKRQYF | - | TRBJ2-3 | TRBV11-2 | TRBD2
TGTGCCAGCAGCTTGGTGGACTCAAGGAACTATGGCTACACCTTC | CASSLVDSRNYGYTF | - | TRBJ1-2 | TRBV5-6 | -
TGTGCCAGCAGCTATAAAAAGACAGGCGTTTGGGTGACCCAGTACTTC | CASSYKKTGVWVTQYF | - | TRBJ2-5 | TRBV11-2 | -
TGTGCCGCCTCCGAGACTAGAGGCGGTTGGGGGGAGCTGTTTTTT | CAASETRGGWGELFF | - | TRBJ2-2 | TRBV6-1 | -